This T cell receptor beta chain was found in a study of T-cell memory formation after mild COVID-19. For the study at large: TCR clusters largely stayed donor specific.

The CDR3 loop spans 15 amino acids. Between the trimmed V and J ends, which lost 2 bases and 4 bases, there was a span of 9 bases. TCRdb re-derived calls from the 5' RACE reads in MiXCR, one entry per CDR3 protein. The profile shows approximately 250,000 distinct CDR3 sequences, roughly 17% of them singletons. Input material: PBMCs or a T cell subset sorted from them (not recorded which). The chain uses TRBV12-3 or TRBV12-4 and TRBJ2-6, with unresolved D. This receptor was taken from a man younger than 35 who had mild COVID-19 (a few samples of this study predate the infection). Cell type and time point are not known. The CDR3 sequence is CASSLFNPGANVLTF. The CDR3 DNA sequence: TGTGCCAGCAGTTTATTCAACCCCGGGGCCAACGTCCTGACTTTC.